The following is a T cell receptor (beta chain) sequence with its context. Other DNA variants within this sample encode the same CDR3. The sample originates from a study of shared clonotypes between healthy human individuals. V gave up 5 bases and J gave up 0 bases, with 8 bases separating them. Germline loops: CDR1 SEHNR, CDR2 FQNEAQ (reference sequence). The CDR3 consists of 15 residues. Sequencing used immunoSEQ multiplex PCR; TCRdb keeps in-frame clones, though not all of them. The table shows more than 2 million clones, with approximately 96% occurring only once. The sequenced sample consisted of naive CD4+ T cells sorted from blood. Subset defined: CD45RA+ positively selected. The TCR sequence derives from a young man in good health. V usage is TRBV7-9 and J usage is TRBJ2-6; the D is unclear. The CDR3 DNA is TGTGCCAGCAGCCTAGGGCCCTCTGGGGCCAACGTCCTGACTTTC. Its translation is CASSLGPSGANVLTF.